These T cell receptor beta chains were read from a single sample in a study of Ad26.COV2.S vaccination and SARS-CoV-2 variants. Produced via immunoSEQ multiplex PCR; TCRdb's table is partial and in-frame only. The repertoire holds hundreds of thousands of clones, with approximately 86% as singletons. The sequenced sample was peripheral blood, obtained in a trial of Ad26.COV2.S vaccine versus placebo. Receptors originate from a person between 18 and 65 years old who received the Ad26.COV2.S COVID-19 vaccine or a placebo. Both conserved end residues are part of each CDR3. Fields, in order: clone size, V gene, D gene, J gene, CDR3 DNA, CDR3 protein. The D gene is left open where the match is weak. Part of the rows lack a size; the others show once, few, many or a class for expanded clones.

once,TRBV28,-,TRBJ1-1,TGTGCCAGCAGTTTAATCGCGGTGAACACTGAAGCTTTCTTT,CASSLIAVNTEAFF
-,TRBV9,TRBD1,TRBJ1-2,TGTGCCAGCAGCGGACCGGGACAGGGGGCGGATGGCTACACCTTC,CASSGPGQGADGYTF
-,TRBV14,-,TRBJ2-1,TGTGCCAGCAGCCAAGATGGGCGGGCGCGGACCAATGAGCAGTTCTTC,CASSQDGRARTNEQFF
-,TRBV3-1/TRBV3-2,-,TRBJ2-1,TGTGCCAGCAGCCAAGATCCACGTCGGGATGAGCAGTTCTTC,CASSQDPRRDEQFF
once,TRBV9,-,TRBJ2-5,TGTGCCAGCAGCGTAGGACTGTACCAAGAGACCCAGTACTTC,CASSVGLYQETQYF
-,TRBV4-3,-,TRBJ2-1,TGCGCCAGCAGCCAAGGGAGGAGGAATGAGCAGTTCTTC,CASSQGRRNEQFF
-,TRBV12-3/TRBV12-4,-,TRBJ2-7,TGTGCCAGCAGTGCAAACGTGGGCGAGCAGTACTTC,CASSANVGEQYF
-,TRBV19,-,TRBJ2-1,TGTGCCAGCGGTCGGGACAAGCATCCCAATGAGCAGTTCTTC,CASGRDKHPNEQFF
-,TRBV24-1,TRBD1,TRBJ2-1,TGTGCCACCAGTTTCCAACAGGGGAGCTCCTACAATGAGCAGTTCTTC,CATSFQQGSSYNEQFF
-,TRBV5-1,-,TRBJ2-6,TGCGCCAGCAGCCCCGGACGGGGATACTCTGGGGCCAACGTCCTGACTTTC,CASSPGRGYSGANVLTF
-,TRBV7-2,TRBD1,TRBJ1-5,TGTGCCAGCAGCGAGCGACAGGGTAATAGCAATCAGCCCCAGCATTTT,CASSERQGNSNQPQHF
-,TRBV2,-,TRBJ1-4,TGTGCCAGCAGTGAAGGTGTGGCTAATGAAAAACTGTTTTTT,CASSEGVANEKLFF
-,TRBV4-2,TRBD2,TRBJ2-2,TGTGCCAGCAGCCAAGGGCTAGCGGGAGGCCAAAGGGGGGAGCTGTTTTTT,CASSQGLAGGQRGELFF
-,TRBV11-2,-,TRBJ2-4,TGTGCCAGCAGCTTTTGGGACGCTGGAAAGAACATTCAGTACTTC,CASSFWDAGKNIQYF
few,TRBV6-2/TRBV6-3,TRBD1,TRBJ2-7,TGTGCCAGCAGCCTCACCCGGGACAGGGTGTCCTACGAGCAGTACTTC,CASSLTRDRVSYEQYF
once,TRBV3-1/TRBV3-2,TRBD1,TRBJ1-1,TGTGCCAGTCGCCGTTCCAGGGGGACTGAAGCTTTCTTT,CASRRSRGTEAFF
few,TRBV3-1/TRBV3-2,-,TRBJ2-7,TGTGCCAGCAGCCGACAAACCGCAGGCGAGCAGTACTTC,CASSRQTAGEQYF
-,TRBV2,-,TRBJ1-4,TGTGCCAGCGGAGCCCAGAGTATACTTAATGAAAAACTGTTTTTT,CASGAQSILNEKLFF
many,TRBV4-1,-,TRBJ2-3,TGCGCCAGCAGCCTTGGGGCGGGGTCAGCTACGCAGTATTTT,CASSLGAGSATQYF
-,TRBV11-2,-,TRBJ2-7,TGTGCCAGCAGCTCCCGGGACATCTACGAGCAGTACTTC,CASSSRDIYEQYF
-,TRBV1,-,TRBJ1-2,TGCACCCGACGGGACAGGGGGCGCCGACGATATGGCTACACCTTC,CTRRDRGRRRYGYTF
once,TRBV4-2,-,TRBJ1-2,TGTGCCAGCAGCCAACAAACTTTCTATGGCTACACCTTC,CASSQQTFYGYTF
-,TRBV12-3/TRBV12-4,-,TRBJ1-2,TGTGCCAGCAGTCTATCCGGGGCATATGGCTACACCTTC,CASSLSGAYGYTF
-,TRBV5-1,-,TRBJ2-1,TGCGCCAGCAGCTTGGATACCACAGGGATTCGGTTCTTC,CASSLDTTGIRFF
-,TRBV24-1,TRBD2,TRBJ2-1,TGTGCCACCAGTGATTCCCTGCGGGGGGTTGAGCAGTTCTTC,CATSDSLRGVEQFF
-,TRBV11-2,TRBD1,TRBJ2-7,TGTGCCAGCAGCTTCCAGGGGGCGCCTTACGAGCAGTACTTC,CASSFQGAPYEQYF
-,TRBV9,TRBD1,TRBJ1-2,TGTGCCAGCAGCCAGGACAGGGTAGATACCTCCTATGGCTACACCTTC,CASSQDRVDTSYGYTF
-,TRBV7-8,-,TRBJ1-2,TGTGCCAGCAGCCCATACGGGGAAAACTACACCTTC,CASSPYGENYTF
-,TRBV3-1/TRBV3-2,TRBD2,TRBJ2-5,TGTGCCAGCAGTCCCGGGACTAGTGAGGTTGAGACCCAGTACTTC,CASSPGTSEVETQYF
-,TRBV7-2,TRBD2,TRBJ2-1,TGTGCCAGCAGCTTAGGTGGGACTAGCGGGCTATACAATGAGCAGTTCTTC,CASSLGGTSGLYNEQFF
-,TRBV15,-,TRBJ1-6,TGTGCCACCAGCAGAGTGTCGCAGGGTGAATCCCTCCACTTT,CATSRVSQGESLHF
-,TRBV7-2,TRBD2,TRBJ2-7,TGTGCCAGCAGCCGTGAGGGAGGGAGGGCCTACGAGCAGTACTTC,CASSREGGRAYEQYF
-,TRBV15,-,TRBJ2-5,TGTGCCACCAGGGGGACTTCTGAAGAGACCCAGTACTTC,CATRGTSEETQYF
-,TRBV28,TRBD2,TRBJ2-1,TGTGCCAGCAGTTACCCCCCCGGGCGGGGGTACAATGAGCAGTTCTTC,CASSYPPGRGYNEQFF
few,TRBV5-8,-,TRBJ1-6,TGTGCCAGCAGCTTTGTGGGGAGCTCCTATAATTCACCCCTCCACTTT,CASSFVGSSYNSPLHF
-,TRBV4-3,-,TRBJ2-5,TGCGCCAGCAGCCAAGTTTGGGGCCAAGAGACCCAGTACTTC,CASSQVWGQETQYF
-,TRBV7-2,TRBD2,TRBJ2-5,TGTGCCAGCAGCTTAGCTCCAGCGGGAGGGCGGGAGACCCAGTACTTC,CASSLAPAGGRETQYF
-,TRBV6-5,-,TRBJ1-4,TGTGCCAGCAGGAGCGAGGGCGCGGCTAATGAAAAACTGTTTTTT,CASRSEGAANEKLFF
-,TRBV4-3,-,TRBJ2-7,TGCGCCAGCAGCCAACCACAGGCGCACTCCTACGAGCAGTACTTC,CASSQPQAHSYEQYF
once,TRBV14,-,TRBJ1-2,TGTGCCAGCAGCCGTATTGGGGGTAGAGGCTATGGCTACACCTTC,CASSRIGGRGYGYTF
-,TRBV28,-,TRBJ2-3,TGTGCCAGCCAGACAGGCGATTCCACAGATACGCAGTATTTT,CASQTGDSTDTQYF
-,TRBV7-9,-,TRBJ2-1,TGTGCCAGCAGCTTAGAAGGCGCAGGGGACAATGAGCAGTTCTTC,CASSLEGAGDNEQFF
-,TRBV30,-,TRBJ1-1,TGTGCCTGGAGTGCAATTGGGATGGACACTGAAGCTTTCTTT,CAWSAIGMDTEAFF
-,TRBV5-1,-,TRBJ1-1,TGCGCCAGCAGTCGCGCCCCAGGGAACACTGAAGCTTTCTTT,CASSRAPGNTEAFF
-,TRBV7-2,TRBD2,TRBJ2-1,TGTGCCAGCAGCTCCCGGGTAGGGACTAGCGGCTACAATGAGCAGTTCTTC,CASSSRVGTSGYNEQFF
-,TRBV5-1,TRBD2,TRBJ2-2,TGCGCCAGTGACCCCAGCGGGGAAAACACCGGGGAGCTGTTTTTT,CASDPSGENTGELFF
-,TRBV28,-,TRBJ1-5,TGTGCCAGCAGTACAATACCCCCCTCCTGGGGATTAAGCAATCAGCCCCAGCATTTT,CASSTIPPSWGLSNQPQHF
-,TRBV25-1,TRBD1,TRBJ1-1,TGTGCCAGCGTAGACCGGGACAGGGTCTCTGAAGCTTTCTTT,CASVDRDRVSEAFF
few,TRBV5-4,-,TRBJ2-3,TGTGCCAGCTCCGGGACGGCCGCAGGAGATACGCAGTATTTT,CASSGTAAGDTQYF
-,TRBV27,-,TRBJ2-7,TGTGCCAGCAGTTTATACAGGGGGGGGGAGCAGTACTTC,CASSLYRGGEQYF
-,TRBV24-1,-,TRBJ1-1,TGTGCCACCAGTGACACCGCGGGGGGTGACACTGAAGCTTTCTTT,CATSDTAGGDTEAFF
-,TRBV5-1,-,TRBJ1-2,TGCGCCAGCAGTCAGGGACTGGTTGGGGGTTACACCTTC,CASSQGLVGGYTF
few,TRBV5-1,-,TRBJ2-5,TGCGCCAGCAGCTTGAACCCGGACCCTAGGGAGACCCAGTACTTC,CASSLNPDPRETQYF
-,TRBV5-6,TRBD2,TRBJ2-7,TGTGCCAGCACCAGGGAGGGCGAGCAGTACTTC,CASTREGEQYF
-,TRBV30,TRBD1,TRBJ1-1,TGTGCCTGGAGCAGGGGGCCGAACACTGAAGCTTTCTTT,CAWSRGPNTEAFF
-,TRBV7-2,-,TRBJ1-5,TGTGCCAGCAGCTCGGTCCCCCCCACAACAGGGTTTCAGCCCCAGCATTTT,CASSSVPPTTGFQPQHF
-,TRBV19,-,TRBJ2-2,TGTGCCAGTAGTATCGAGCTTGCGGCCGGGGAGCTGTTTTTT,CASSIELAAGELFF
once,TRBV11-2,TRBD1,TRBJ2-1,TGTGCCAGCAGCGTAGACAGGGGCAATGAGCAGTTCTTC,CASSVDRGNEQFF
-,TRBV6-5,-,TRBJ1-5,TGTGCCAGCAGCCTGTCGGGCAATCAGCCCCAGCATTTT,CASSLSGNQPQHF
-,TRBV11-1,-,TRBJ2-4,TGTGCCAGCAGCACCGGTCCGGGTCCAAACATTCAGTACTTC,CASSTGPGPNIQYF